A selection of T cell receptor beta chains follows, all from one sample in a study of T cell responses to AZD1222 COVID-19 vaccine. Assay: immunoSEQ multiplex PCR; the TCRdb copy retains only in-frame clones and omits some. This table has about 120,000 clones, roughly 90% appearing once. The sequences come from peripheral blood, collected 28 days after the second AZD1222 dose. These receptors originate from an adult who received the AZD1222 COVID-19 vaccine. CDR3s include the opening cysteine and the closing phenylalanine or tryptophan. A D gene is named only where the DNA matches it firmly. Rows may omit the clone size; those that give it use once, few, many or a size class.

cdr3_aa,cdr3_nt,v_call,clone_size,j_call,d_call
CATSREQGGSYEQYF,TGTGCCACCAGCAGAGAACAGGGGGGCTCCTACGAGCAGTACTTC,TRBV15,NA,TRBJ2-7,TRBD1
CASSMGQGRGNEKLFF,TGTGCCAGCTCAATGGGACAGGGGAGAGGAAATGAAAAACTGTTTTTT,TRBV18,NA,TRBJ1-4,TRBD1
CASSLNGLNSGANVLTF,TGTGCCAGCAGCTTGAACGGGTTGAACTCTGGGGCCAACGTCCTGACTTTC,TRBV7-3,NA,TRBJ2-6,NA
CASSFRGANVLTF,TGTGCCAGCAGCTTTCGAGGGGCCAACGTCCTGACTTTC,TRBV5-8,NA,TRBJ2-6,NA
CASSEDGSSPYGYTF,TGTGCCAGCAGCGAGGACGGAAGTTCTCCCTATGGCTACACCTTC,TRBV9,NA,TRBJ1-2,NA
CASSLSAQTNTEAFF,TGTGCCAGCAGCTTAAGTGCACAGACGAACACTGAAGCTTTCTTT,TRBV7-2,NA,TRBJ1-1,NA
CASSRGTGANYGYTF,TGCGCCAGCAGCAGGGGGACAGGGGCTAACTATGGCTACACCTTC,TRBV5-1,NA,TRBJ1-2,TRBD1
CASSVGHLNTGELFF,TGTGCCAGCAGCGTAGGACACTTGAACACCGGGGAGCTGTTTTTT,TRBV9,NA,TRBJ2-2,NA
CASSLPQQYF,TGTGCCAGCAGCTTACCTCAGCAGTACTTC,TRBV11-2,once,TRBJ2-7,NA
CASSSEGNTEAFF,TGTGCCAGCAGCTCGGAGGGGAACACTGAAGCTTTCTTT,TRBV11-3,NA,TRBJ1-1,NA
CASSESSSPDTQYF,TGCGCCAGCAGTGAGTCGTCTAGCCCTGATACGCAGTATTTT,TRBV10-2,NA,TRBJ2-3,NA
CAISDPGTGGGNTIYF,TGTGCCATCAGTGATCCCGGGACAGGAGGGGGAAACACCATATATTTT,TRBV10-3,NA,TRBJ1-3,TRBD1
CASSSTGGGNQPQHF,TGTGCCAGCTCGTCGACAGGGGGCGGCAATCAGCCCCAGCATTTT,TRBV18,NA,TRBJ1-5,TRBD1
CASSLAGGPRNTIYF,TGTGCCAGCAGCTTGGCTGGGGGGCCCCGAAACACCATATATTTT,TRBV5-6,NA,TRBJ1-3,NA
CASRYAGQGHYGYTF,TGTGCCAGCAGGTACGCGGGACAGGGGCACTATGGCTACACCTTC,TRBV28,NA,TRBJ1-2,TRBD1